This TCR beta chain appears in the sequencing data of a study of shared clonotypes between healthy human individuals. Overall study results and limits: Deeper or shallower sequencing was expected to change how clonotypes are shared among donors.

This clone showed up just once. Antigen: not known. Original processing methods: Quality scores were absent from the junction-only immunoSEQ sequences, so filtering differed. Measured with immunoSEQ multiplex PCR; TCRdb has only the in-frame clones, and not every one. The DNA was the basis for D and trimming; V, J and clone size are from that table. The sample has around 2,000,000 clones; about 93% are singletons. Cells designated naive CD8 were CD45RO-negative and were positively selected for CCR7, with terminally differentiated effector memory CD45RA+ cells excluded. HIV-negative, healthy adults without recent acute infections or vaccinations were the donors. Material: naive CD8+ T cells from PBMCs. The TCR was taken from a man younger than 35 in good health. Some clones in this sample may be carry-over from other donors' samples.

CDR3: CASSFPQGADTGELFF. CDR3 bases: TGTGCCAGCAGCTTCCCCCAGGGGGCGGACACCGGGGAGCTGTTTTTT. The V gene is TRBV7-9, the J gene TRBJ2-2; TRBD1 aligns across 8 bases. This CDR3 has 16 amino acids. After removal of 3 bases from V and 3 bases from J, the junction contained 6 bases not matched to a gene. Germline V gene sequence: CDR1 SEHNR, CDR2 FQNEAQ (reference sequence).